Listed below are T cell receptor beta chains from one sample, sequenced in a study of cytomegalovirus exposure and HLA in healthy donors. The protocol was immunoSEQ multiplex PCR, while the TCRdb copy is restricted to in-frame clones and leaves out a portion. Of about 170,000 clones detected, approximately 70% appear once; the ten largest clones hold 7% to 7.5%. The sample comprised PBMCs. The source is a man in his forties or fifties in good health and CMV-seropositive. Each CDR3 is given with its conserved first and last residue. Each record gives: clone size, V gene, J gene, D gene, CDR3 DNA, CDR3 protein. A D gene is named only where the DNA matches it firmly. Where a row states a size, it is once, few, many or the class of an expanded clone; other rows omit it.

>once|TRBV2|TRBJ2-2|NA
TGTGCCAGCATGGGGCGGCGGACCGGGGAGCTGTTTTTT
CASMGRRTGELFF
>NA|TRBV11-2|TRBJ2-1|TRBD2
TGTGCCAGCAGCTTAGTAGGTAGCGGGGGGGCGGCTAACAATGAGCAGTTCTTC
CASSLVGSGGAANNEQFF
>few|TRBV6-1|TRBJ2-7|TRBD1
TGTGCCAGCAGTGAAGGGGACAGCTCCTACGAGCAGTACTTC
CASSEGDSSYEQYF
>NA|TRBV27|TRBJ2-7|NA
TGTGCCAGCAGTCCTTTACAGGGCCTCAGCTCCTACGAGCAGTACTTC
CASSPLQGLSSYEQYF
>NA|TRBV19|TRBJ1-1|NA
TGTGCCAGTTTACAGGGAGCACCCGGCGGTGAAGCTTTCTTT
CASLQGAPGGEAFF
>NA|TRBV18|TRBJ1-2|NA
TGTGCCAGCTCACCACCGGCAGGGGCCGGCTACACCTTC
CASSPPAGAGYTF
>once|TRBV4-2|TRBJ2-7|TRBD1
TGTGCCAGCAGCCAAGATTTGGGACAGGGTCTGTTATTTTACGAGCAGTACTTC
CASSQDLGQGLLFYEQYF
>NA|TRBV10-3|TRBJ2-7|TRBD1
TGTGCCATCGAACCGGGACAGGACTCCTACGAGCAGTACTTC
CAIEPGQDSYEQYF
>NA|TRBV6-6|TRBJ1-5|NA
TGTGCCAGCAGTCCTCAGGCTGCGGGCATGGCCCAGCATTTT
CASSPQAAGMAQHF
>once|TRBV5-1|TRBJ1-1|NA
TGCGCCAGCAGGTCATCATCCCAACGGGACACTGAAGCTTTCTTT
CASRSSSQRDTEAFF
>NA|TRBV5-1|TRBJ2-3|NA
TGCGCCAGCAGCTTGGGCGGGGTCACAGATACGCAGTATTTT
CASSLGGVTDTQYF
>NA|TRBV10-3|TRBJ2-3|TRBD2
TGTGCCATAGTAGCGGGGGGGAGCACAGATACGCAGTATTTT
CAIVAGGSTDTQYF
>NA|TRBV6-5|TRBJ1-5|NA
TGTGCCAGCAGACCCGGGGGCAATCAGCCCCAGCATTTT
CASRPGGNQPQHF
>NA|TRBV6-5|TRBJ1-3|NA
TGTGCCAGCAGCAACGCCGGACTCACTGGAAACACCATATATTTT
CASSNAGLTGNTIYF
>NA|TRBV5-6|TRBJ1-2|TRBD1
TGTGCCACCCAGGGTACAGGGGCCTATGGCTACACCTTC
CATQGTGAYGYTF
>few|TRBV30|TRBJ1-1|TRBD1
TGTGCCTGGAGTGACCTACAGGGGGGGACTGAAGCTTTCTTT
CAWSDLQGGTEAFF
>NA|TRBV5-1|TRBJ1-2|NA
TGCGCCAGCAGCTTGGCGGGGGACGGCTCCTATGGCTACACCTTC
CASSLAGDGSYGYTF
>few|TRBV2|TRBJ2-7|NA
TGTGCCAGTCGAGAGGGCGGGCGCGAGCAGTACTTC
CASREGGREQYF
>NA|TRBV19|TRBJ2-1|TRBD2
TGTGCCAGTACCGAGCGGGGGGCCCCCTACAATGAGCAGTTCTTC
CASTERGAPYNEQFF
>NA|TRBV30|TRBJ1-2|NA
TGTGCATTACACCCGCAAGGGGACATCTATGGCTACACCTTC
CALHPQGDIYGYTF
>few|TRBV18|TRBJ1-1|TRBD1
TGTGCCAGCTCAACGACAGGGTTGAACACTGAAGCTTTCTTT
CASSTTGLNTEAFF
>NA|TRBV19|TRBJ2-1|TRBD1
TGTGCCACCTCACAGGGGAGCTCCTACAATGAGCAGTTCTTC
CATSQGSSYNEQFF
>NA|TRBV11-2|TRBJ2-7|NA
TGTGCCAGCAGCACAAGCTCCTACGAGCAGTACTTC
CASSTSSYEQYF
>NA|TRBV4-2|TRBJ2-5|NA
TGTGCCAGCAGCTTGGAGGGGGGGTACCAAGAGACCCAGTACTTC
CASSLEGGYQETQYF
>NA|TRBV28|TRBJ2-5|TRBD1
TGTGCCAGCGCACCCCCCCGAGACAGGGGGCCCAAAGAGACCCAGTACTTC
CASAPPRDRGPKETQYF
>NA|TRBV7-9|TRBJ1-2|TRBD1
TGTGCCAGCGGGGACAGCTATGGCTACACCTTC
CASGDSYGYTF
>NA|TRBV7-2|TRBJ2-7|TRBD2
TGTGCCAGCAGCGTTCCCGGGGAGGGGATAAACAAGCAGTACTTC
CASSVPGEGINKQYF
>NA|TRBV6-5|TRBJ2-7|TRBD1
TGTGCCAGCAGGTGGGGACAGGGTGCCTACGAGCAGTACTTC
CASRWGQGAYEQYF
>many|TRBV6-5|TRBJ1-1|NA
TGTGCCAGCAGTTCGCCACAGAGGGTTAACACTGAAGCTTTCTTT
CASSSPQRVNTEAFF
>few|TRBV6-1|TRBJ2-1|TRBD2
TGTGCCAGCACCGAGCGGGGGGGATACAATGAGCAGTTCTTC
CASTERGGYNEQFF
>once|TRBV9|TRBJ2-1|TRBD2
TGTGCCAGCAGCAGTCGACTAGCGGGGGGGAGCTCCTACAATGAGCAGTTCTTC
CASSSRLAGGSSYNEQFF
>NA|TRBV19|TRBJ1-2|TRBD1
TGTGCCAGTAGTACCTCGGGACAGGGGAGCTATGGCTACACCTTC
CASSTSGQGSYGYTF
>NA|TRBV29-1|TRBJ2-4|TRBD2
TGCAGCACGTGGACTAGCGGGGGGGCCTCGGACATTCAGTACTTC
CSTWTSGGASDIQYF
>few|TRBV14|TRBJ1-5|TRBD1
TGTGCCAGCAGTCGGGACAGAAATCAGCCCCAGCATTTT
CASSRDRNQPQHF
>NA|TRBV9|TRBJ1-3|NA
TGTGCCAGCAGCGAGTCAGGCTCTTCTACGGCTCCTGGAAACACCATATATTTT
CASSESGSSTAPGNTIYF
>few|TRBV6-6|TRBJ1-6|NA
TGTGCCAGCAGTGGGGCTGAAGGATCACCCCTCCACTTT
CASSGAEGSPLHF
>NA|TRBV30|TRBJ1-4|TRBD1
TGTGCCTGGAGCGCGACAGGGGCAACTAATGAAAAACTGTTTTTT
CAWSATGATNEKLFF
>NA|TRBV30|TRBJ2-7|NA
TGTGCCTGGAGTGTAGTCGGGGTCGAGCAGTACTTC
CAWSVVGVEQYF
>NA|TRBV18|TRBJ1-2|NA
TGTGCCAGCTCACCCGGACAAGGGTATGGCTACACCTTC
CASSPGQGYGYTF
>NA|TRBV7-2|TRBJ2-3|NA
TGTGCCAGCAGCCCCGAGGGCCTAGTAGATACGCAGTATTTT
CASSPEGLVDTQYF
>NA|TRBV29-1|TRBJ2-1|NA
TGCAGCGGCGGATGGAGTAATGAGCAGTTCTTC
CSGGWSNEQFF
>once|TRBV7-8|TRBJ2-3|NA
TGTGCCAGCAGCTCCTCACAGGGCACAGATACGCAGTATTTT
CASSSSQGTDTQYF
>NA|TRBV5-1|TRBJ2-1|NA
TGCGCCAGCAGCCCCGGTACCGGTGAGCAGTTCTTC
CASSPGTGEQFF
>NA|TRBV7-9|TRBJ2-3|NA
TGTGCCAGCAGCTTAGGAGCAGATACGCAGTATTTT
CASSLGADTQYF
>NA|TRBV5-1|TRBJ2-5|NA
TGCGCCAGCCGATATCTAGAAACGGCACAAGAGACCCAGTACTTC
CASRYLETAQETQYF
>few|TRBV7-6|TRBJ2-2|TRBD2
TGTGCCAGCAGCTCCCCGTTCCCGCGGGGGGACACCGGGGAGCTGTTTTTT
CASSSPFPRGDTGELFF
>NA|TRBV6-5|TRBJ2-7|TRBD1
TGTGCCAGCAGGCGGGGACAGGGAGGCGAGCAGTACTTC
CASRRGQGGEQYF
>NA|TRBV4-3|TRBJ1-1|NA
TGCGCCAGCAGCCAAGACGTGAACACTGAAGCTTTCTTT
CASSQDVNTEAFF
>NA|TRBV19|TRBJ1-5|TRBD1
TGTGCCAGTAGGACAGGGGGTATGGGCAATCAGCCCCAGCATTTT
CASRTGGMGNQPQHF
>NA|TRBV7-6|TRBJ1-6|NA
TGTGCCAGCAGCTTAGTCACAAGGGGTAATTCACCCCTCCACTTT
CASSLVTRGNSPLHF
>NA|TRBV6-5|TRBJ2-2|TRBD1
TGTGCCACGTCAGGGGGCGCGGGCACCGGGGAGCTGTTTTTT
CATSGGAGTGELFF
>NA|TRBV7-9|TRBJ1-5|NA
TGTTCCAGCAGCCCACTGGCAACAGGTCCCAATCAGCCCCAGCATTTT
CSSSPLATGPNQPQHF
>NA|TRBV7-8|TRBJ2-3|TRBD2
TGTGCCAGCAGCTTAGCTTTTAGGACTAGCGGGGGTGATACGCAGTATTTT
CASSLAFRTSGGDTQYF
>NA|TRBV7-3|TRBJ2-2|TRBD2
TGTGCCAGCAGCCCTAGCGGGGGGGCCGGGGAGCTGTTTTTT
CASSPSGGAGELFF